These 21 T cell receptor beta chains were sequenced from one sample in a study of T cell responses to AZD1222 COVID-19 vaccine. Repertoires were generated with immunoSEQ multiplex PCR, while TCRdb's copy carries only in-frame clones and drops some. There are 180,000 or so clones in the sample; approximately 94% occur only once, and approximately 0.6% lies in the top ten. The sample was peripheral blood, taken on day 0 of AZD1222 vaccination. Receptor source: an adult in good health.

This clone was seen once. The chain carries TRBV28 and TRBJ1-2; 7 nucleotides agree with TRBD1. The CDR3 runs to 15 residues. Germline CDR1 MDHEN, CDR2 SYDVKM. Unmatched junction bases numbered 13, after V lost 5 bases and J lost 7 bases. CDR3 bases: TGTGCCAGCAGTACCTTTGGACAGGCCCTCTCTGGCTACACCTTC. Amino acids: CASSTFGQALSGYTF.

This clone was recorded only once. As DNA, the CDR3 is TGTGCCAGCAGCGCGCAGGGTTTCTATGGCTACACCTTC. Translation gives CASSAQGFYGYTF. This chain joins TRBV7-9 and TRBJ1-2; D is possibly TRBD1 (5 bases). The CDR3 loop spans 13 amino acids. Per germline, CDR1 SEHNR and CDR2 FQNEAQ (reference sequence). V was cut by 5 bases and J by 4 bases, with 11 bases left in between.

This clone appeared a single time. V gene TRBV7-2 combines with J gene TRBJ2-1; 8 bases agree with TRBD2. Germline CDR1 is SGHTA and CDR2 is FQGNSA. The CDR3 is made up of 15 amino acids. Trimming removed 1 base from V and 6 bases from J; junction bases left unmatched: 5. In DNA form, the CDR3 reads TGTGCCAGCAGCTTAGGAACTAGCGGCACCAATGAGCAGTTCTTC. This translates into CASSLGTSGTNEQFF.

This chain joins TRBV7-9 and TRBJ2-7, with 11 bases identical to TRBD2. CDR1 is SEHNR and CDR2 is FQNEAQ in the germline V gene (reference sequence). After removal of 7 bases from V and 4 bases from J, the junction contained 3 bases not matched to a gene. The CDR3 length is 13 residues. CDR3 bases: TGTGCCAGCACGCTAGCGGGAGGATACGAGCAGTACTTC. This codes for CASTLAGGYEQYF.

J is TRBJ2-1 and V is TRBV11-3; D is possibly TRBD2 (5 bases). CDR3 length: 15 residues. The V gene's germline CDR1 is SGHNT and CDR2 YENEEA. Trimming took off 0 bases at V and 3 bases at J, with 9 bases between the two ends. DNA of the CDR3: TGTGCCAGCAGCTTAGATGCTGGGAGCTACAATGAGCAGTTCTTC. Amino acid sequence: CASSLDAGSYNEQFF.

This chain joins TRBV6-5 and TRBJ1-1; 8 nucleotides match TRBD1. The CDR3 sequence is 14 residues long. CDR1 is MNHEY and CDR2 is SVGAGI in the germline V gene. Unmatched junction bases numbered 8, after V lost 7 bases and J lost 4 bases. CDR3: CASTHRTGSTEAFF. Here the CDR3 DNA reads TGTGCCAGCACCCACCGGACAGGGAGCACTGAAGCTTTCTTT.

The chain couples TRBV16 to TRBJ1-2; no firm D call. Germline CDR1 and CDR2: KGHSY and FQNENV. The V end lost 5 bases, the J end lost 0 bases, and 7 bases lay between the germline ends. The CDR3 covers 13 residues. In DNA, the CDR3 is TGTGCCAGCAGCTTAACTCCTAACTATGGCTACACCTTC. It is translated as CASSLTPNYGYTF.

The CDR3 DNA follows: TGTGCCAGCTCCCAGCGGAAGGACACTGAAGCTTTCTTT. Its translation is CASSQRKDTEAFF. The chain joins TRBV18 to TRBJ1-1; D is uncertain. The length of the CDR3 is 13 residues. V lost 6 bases and J lost 3, with 11 bases in between. CDR1 is KGHSH, CDR2 LQKENI, per germline.

V usage is TRBV20-1 and J usage is TRBJ1-2; possible D gene TRBD1, 5 bases. Trimming removed 6 bases at V and 8 bases at J, with 13 bases between. This CDR3 is 11 amino acids long. Germline V gene sequence: CDR1 DFQATT, CDR2 SNEGSKA (reference sequence). The CDR3 DNA reads as TGCAGTGCCCAGGGCGTAGCCGGCTACACCTTC. Translating it yields CSAQGVAGYTF.

V and J are TRBV7-2 and TRBJ1-1; perhaps TRBD1 as D (5 bases). Trimming took off 4 bases at V and 6 bases at J, with 18 bases between the two ends. Germline V lookup: CDR1 SGHTA, CDR2 FQGNSA. This CDR3 has 15 amino acids. DNA for the CDR3: TGTGCCAGCAGCTCCCCTCGTAAGGGGTTGTCTGAAGCTTTCTTT. The encoded protein is CASSSPRKGLSEAFF.

V usage is TRBV11-2 and J usage is TRBJ2-1; a weak D match, TRBD2 (6 bases). Germline CDR1 is SGHAT and CDR2 is FQNNGV. CDR3 length: 13 amino acids. The germline V and J ends were trimmed by 7 bases and 6 bases, with 13 bases remaining between them. The CDR3 here is CASKEFSGNEQFF. DNA for the CDR3: TGTGCCAGCAAGGAGTTTAGCGGCAATGAGCAGTTCTTC.

This clone was detected only once. The V call is TRBV19, the J call TRBJ2-1, with no clear D. The V end was cut by 5 bases, the J end by 7 bases, with 15 bases between. The CDR3 consists of 14 residues. Germline CDR1 is LNHDA and CDR2 is SQIVND (reference sequence). The CDR3 here is CASSGGEERNEQFF. CDR3 DNA sequence: TGTGCCAGTAGTGGCGGAGAGGAAAGGAATGAGCAGTTCTTC.

The chain combines TRBV5-5 with TRBJ2-7; perhaps TRBD2 as D (6 bases). Germline V CDR1 and CDR2: SGHKS, YYEKEE (reference sequence). V dropped 0 bases and J dropped 5 bases, with 15 bases sitting between them. This CDR3 spans 15 amino acids. CDR3 loop: CASSLGSREFDEQYF. The CDR3 DNA sequence: TGTGCCAGCAGCTTGGGAAGCCGGGAGTTTGACGAGCAGTACTTC.

The chain employs TRBV6-5 and TRBJ2-2; D unclear. The germline gives CDR1 MNHEY, CDR2 SVGAGI. The CDR3 runs 14 residues. Deletions cut 6 bases from V and 5 bases from J, with 13 bases between. The CDR3 here is CASSRRRETGELFF. The CDR3 DNA reads TGTGCCAGCAGCCGAAGACGTGAGACCGGGGAGCTGTTTTTT.

The V and J genes are TRBV27 and TRBJ1-2; no clear D gene. Trimming shortened V by 3 bases and J by 5 bases, and 10 bases separated the two germline ends. The CDR3 extends over 13 amino acids. Germline V gene sequence: CDR1 MNHEY, CDR2 SMNVEV (reference sequence). DNA for the CDR3: TGTGCCAGCAGTTTCGGGATTGAGTATGGCTACACCTTC. As protein: CASSFGIEYGYTF.

The count of this clone is one. For the CDR3, the DNA is TGTGCCAGCAGTGAACAGGGGACAGGGTTAAACGAGCAGTACTTC. Translated, it gives CASSEQGTGLNEQYF. V and J are TRBV6-1 and TRBJ2-7, with TRBD1 matching 9 bases. CDR1 MNHNS and CDR2 SASEGT come from the germline V gene. Trimming at V came to 2 bases and at J to 5 bases, leaving 7 bases not matched to a gene. The CDR3 is 15 amino acids.

This clone is a singleton in its sample. The V gene is TRBV7-6, the J gene TRBJ1-5, with 8 bases matching TRBD1. Germline V gene lookup returns CDR1 SGHVS and CDR2 FNYEAQ. The J segment lost 7 bases and the V segment lost 3 bases, leaving 8 bases of the junction unmatched. The CDR3 covers 15 residues. This chain's CDR3 is CASSLGQDLGQPQHF. Here the CDR3 DNA reads TGTGCCAGCAGCTTGGGACAGGATCTTGGACAGCCCCAGCATTTT.

The CDR3 region is CASSDRVYGYTF. CDR3 DNA sequence: TGTGCCAGCAGTGACAGGGTCTATGGCTACACCTTC. This chain connects TRBV2 to TRBJ1-2; TRBD1 is a possible D gene (5 bases). The germline V gene has CDR1 SNHLY and CDR2 FYNNEI. Trimming took off 3 bases at V and 4 bases at J, with 6 bases between the two ends. The CDR3 sequence is 12 residues long.

The J gene is TRBJ2-3, the V gene TRBV6-2 or TRBV6-3; no reliable D call. Germline-derived CDR1 and CDR2 are MNHEY and SVGEGT. The CDR3 loop spans 15 amino acids. The V and J ends lost 4 bases and 2 bases respectively, with 13 bases between them. The CDR3 DNA reads as TGTGCCAGCAGTTCTCCCCCCGTCCTCACAGATACGCAGTATTTT. Its protein product is CASSSPPVLTDTQYF.

This sequence joins TRBV5-4 and TRBJ2-2; 12 bases match TRBD2. Germline CDR1 is SGHNT and CDR2 is YYREEE (reference sequence). Germline trimming cut 2 bases from V and 6 bases from J; bases unmatched to any gene: 5. The CDR3 has 16 residues. This CDR3 reads CASSFQLAGGAGELFF. In nucleotides, the CDR3 is TGTGCCAGCAGCTTTCAACTAGCGGGGGGAGCCGGGGAGCTGTTTTTT. The full variable domain, in which reference TRBV5-4 and TRBJ2-2 provide the parts outside the CDR3, is ETGVTQSPTHLIKTRGQQVTLRCSSQSGHNTVSWYQQALGQGPQFIFQYYREEENGRGNFPPRFSGLQFPNYSSELNVNALELDDSALYLCASSFQLAGGAGELFFGEGSRLTVL.

V usage is TRBV6-1 and J usage is TRBJ1-5, with no clear D. The germline V and J ends were trimmed by 0 bases and 5 bases, with 14 bases remaining between them. The CDR3 totals 16 residues. In germline, CDR1 is MNHNS, CDR2 SASEGT. The CDR3, as DNA: TGTGCCAGCAGTGAAGCGGTGGGGTGGAAGGATCAGCCCCAGCATTTT. It specifies CASSEAVGWKDQPQHF.